One and the same sample provided the 21 T cell receptor beta chains below, sequenced in a study of blood T cell repertoires in COVID-19. Only in-frame clones appear in the TCRdb table, and some are missing; sequencing was by immunoSEQ multiplex PCR. This table holds 90,000 to 120,000 clones, over 60% found once. The specimen was peripheral blood. The receptor set was obtained from a man aged 70 or older with acute or convalescent COVID-19.

Only one count was recorded for this clone. CDR3 protein: CASSAPGKARTEAFF. The CDR3, as DNA: TGTGCCAGTAGCGCTCCGGGGAAAGCGAGGACTGAAGCTTTCTTT. The chain has TRBV19 and TRBJ1-1; D is unresolved. Germline V lookup: CDR1 LNHDA, CDR2 SQIVND (reference sequence). The CDR3 totals 15 residues. The ends were cut back, 6 bases at V and 5 bases at J, with 19 bases in the middle. Full variable domain (missing parts from reference TRBV19 and TRBJ1-1): DGGITQSPKYLFRKEGQNVTLSCEQNLNHDAMYWYRQDPGQGLRLIYYSQIVNDFQKGDIAEGYSVSREKKESFPLTVTSAQKNPTAFYLCASSAPGKARTEAFFGQGTRLTVV.

The chain uses TRBV5-1 and TRBJ2-7; TRBD2 aligns across 11 bases. The CDR3 totals 15 residues. V trimming: 1 base; J trimming: 5 bases; junction bases outside the gene matches: 5. CDR1 and CDR2 from the germline V gene are SGHRS and YFSETQ. CDR3 region: CASSLFSGGADEQYF. DNA for the CDR3: TGCGCCAGCAGCTTGTTTAGCGGGGGGGCGGACGAGCAGTACTTC.

This chain links TRBV4-2 with TRBJ2-2; the match to TRBD2 covers 8 bases. CDR1 and CDR2 (germline): LGHNA, YNFKEQ. The junction had 8 bases not matched to a gene; V was cut back by 3 bases and J by 8 bases. This CDR3 has 15 residues. The CDR3 is CASSQGLGGGGELFF. For the CDR3, the DNA is TGTGCCAGCAGCCAGGGACTAGGGGGAGGTGGGGAGCTGTTTTTT.

This clone was recorded at least ten times. The same CDR3 also results from other DNA sequences found in this sample. The V and J genes are TRBV6-2 or TRBV6-3 and TRBJ2-7; TRBD1 matches 10 bases. The CDR3 loop spans 14 amino acids. V trimming: 5 bases; J trimming: 1 base; junction bases outside the gene matches: 2. Germline CDR1 and CDR2: MNHEY and SVGEGT. The chain's CDR3 is CASSRGQGSYEQYF. In nucleotides, the CDR3 is TGTGCCAGCAGTAGGGGACAGGGGTCCTACGAGCAGTACTTC.

In this sample, this clone turned up once. The chain has TRBV3-1 (or the pseudogene TRBV3-2) and TRBJ2-3; 11 positions agree with TRBD2. With V trimmed by 5 bases and J by 5 bases, 9 bases remained unmatched. The germline V gene has CDR1 LGHDT and CDR2 YNNKEL (reference sequence). The CDR3 consists of 16 residues. CDR3 nucleotides: TGTGCCAGCAGCACTCTAGCGGGGGGAAGTCGAGATACGCAGTATTTT. It translates to CASSTLAGGSRDTQYF.

This clone was seen only a few times. The CDR3 loop is CASSVAGGTNEQFF. The CDR3 region has the DNA TGTGCCAGCAGCGTCGCAGGGGGTACAAATGAGCAGTTCTTC. V is TRBV9 and J is TRBJ2-1; 7 bases agree with TRBD1. In germline, CDR1 is SGDLS, CDR2 YYNGEE. The CDR3 loop spans 14 amino acids. The junction had 6 bases not matched to a gene; V was cut back by 2 bases and J by 7 bases.

The chain has TRBV6-5 and TRBJ2-7; D call uncertain. Trimming removed 5 bases from V and 1 base from J, with 9 bases in between. Per the germline V gene, CDR1 is MNHEY and CDR2 is SVGAGI. The CDR3 covers 13 residues. CDR3 in DNA: TGTGCCAGCAGTCGCGATCCTTCCTACGAGCAGTACTTC. It codes for CASSRDPSYEQYF.

This clone was seen a single time. V gene TRBV18 combines with J gene TRBJ1-5; D unresolved. Germline CDR1 and CDR2: KGHSH and LQKENI. The CDR3 has 13 residues. V dropped 3 bases and J dropped 5 bases, with 8 bases sitting between them. CDR3 bases: TGTGCCAGCTCACCTAGAGTTGATCAGCCCCAGCATTTT. Amino acid sequence: CASSPRVDQPQHF. The whole variable domain, remainder taken from reference TRBV18 and TRBJ1-5, is NAGVMQNPRHLVRRRGQEARLRCSPMKGHSHVYWYRQLPEEGLKFMVYLQKENIIDESGMPKERFSAEFPKEGPSILRIQQVVRGDSAAYFCASSPRVDQPQHFGDGTRLSIL.

This sequence joins TRBV5-1 and TRBJ1-3; D is ambiguous. This CDR3 comprises 16 residues. Looked up from germline, CDR1 is SGHRS and CDR2 is YFSETQ. V lost 6 bases and J 0 bases, leaving 16 bases between the germline ends. DNA for the CDR3: TGCGCCAGCACCACCGATAGGAGCTACTCTGGAAACACCATATATTTT. It yields the protein CASTTDRSYSGNTIYF.

This chain links TRBV18 with TRBJ2-7; tentatively, D is TRBD1 (5 bases). Trimming took 4 bases from V and 3 from J, leaving 16 bases between them. Germline V lookup: CDR1 KGHSH, CDR2 LQKENI. The CDR3 length is 15 residues. The CDR3 DNA follows: TGTGCCAGCTCACTGACTGGGGCCGCAAACTACGAGCAGTACTTC. It translates to CASSLTGAANYEQYF.

This chain links TRBV6-1 with TRBJ2-1, with 13 bases matching TRBD2. Trimming took 2 bases from V and 7 from J; bases not matched to a gene: 11. Germline lookup yields CDR1 MNHNS and CDR2 SASEGT. This CDR3 is built from 18 residues. The CDR3 bases are TGTGCCAGCAGTGAACACGGAGCGACTAGCGGGGGGAAAAATGAGCAGTTCTTC. Its translation is CASSEHGATSGGKNEQFF.

Concerning this clone itself: The junction and the germline gene differ at one end; a read error may be behind it. The chain couples TRBV5-1 to TRBJ2-1; TRBD1 aligns across 10 bases. The CDR3 contains 15 residues. Germline lookup yields CDR1 SGHRS and CDR2 YFSETQ. The CDR3 nucleotides read TGCGCCCGCAGCTCGGGGGGGACAGGGGCGCATGAGCAGTTCTTC. Protein product: CARSSGGTGAHEQFF.

The CDR3: CASSERGQGQPQHF. DNA of the CDR3: TGCGCCAGCAGTGAAAGGGGTCAGGGACAGCCCCAGCATTTT. The chain carries TRBV10-1 and TRBJ1-5, with D perhaps matching TRBD1 (5 bases). Per germline, CDR1 WNHNN and CDR2 SYGVQD (reference sequence). The CDR3 loop spans 14 amino acids. Trimming cost V 3 bases and J 7 bases, with 13 bases left between them.

The chain carries TRBV18 and TRBJ2-3, with 8 positions matching TRBD1. The V segment lost 6 bases and the J segment 4 bases; nucleotides outside the gene matches: 9. In germline, CDR1 is KGHSH, CDR2 LQKENI. The CDR3 is 15 amino acids. Here the CDR3 DNA reads TGTGCCAGCTCCCCAGGACAGGGAATCTCAGATACGCAGTATTTT. This gives the protein CASSPGQGISDTQYF.

This clone appeared once. The chain recombines TRBV5-4 with TRBJ2-1, with TRBD2 matching over 8 bases. Germline CDR1 SGHNT, CDR2 YYREEE (reference sequence). The CDR3 has 15 residues. Trimming removed 4 bases from V and 9 bases from J; junction bases left unmatched: 12. Here the CDR3 DNA reads TGTGCCAGCAGCCCCCTCGGACTAGCAGCTGGTGAGCAGTTCTTC. The encoded protein is CASSPLGLAAGEQFF.

This clone was seen a few times. This chain uses TRBV6-5 with TRBJ1-1; perhaps TRBD1 as D (6 bases). This CDR3 has 15 amino acids. V was shortened by 5 bases and J by 2 bases, with 15 bases between the two germline ends. The germline V gene has CDR1 MNHEY and CDR2 SVGAGI. This CDR3 is CASSPGHLGNTEAFF. The CDR3 nucleotides are TGTGCCAGCAGTCCGGGACACCTTGGAAACACTGAAGCTTTCTTT.

CDR3 loop: CASSMGGAGSPLHF. The CDR3 DNA is TGTGCCAGTAGTATGGGAGGGGCCGGTTCACCCCTCCACTTT. This rearrangement joins TRBV19 to TRBJ1-6; possible D gene TRBD1, 5 bases. CDR1 is LNHDA, CDR2 SQIVND, per germline (reference sequence). V was shortened by 3 bases and J by 9 bases, with 12 bases between the two germline ends. This CDR3 is built from 14 residues.

The sample holds one count of this clone. The chain links TRBV5-1 to TRBJ1-4, with 7 bases fitting TRBD1. The CDR3 extends over 13 amino acids. Losses at the gene ends were 4 bases for V and 8 bases for J; bases not matched to a gene: 5. Germline V gene lookup returns CDR1 SGHRS and CDR2 YFSETQ. CDR3 coding DNA: TGCGCCAGCAGCAGTACAGGGGAGGAAAAACTGTTTTTT. Protein: CASSSTGEEKLFF.

For the CDR3, the DNA is TGTGCCAGCAGCTTTAATCCGGGTAACACTGAAGCTTTCTTT. Its protein product is CASSFNPGNTEAFF. This chain uses TRBV7-2 with TRBJ1-1; D uncertain. The CDR3 length is 14 residues. V lost 3 bases and J lost 2, with 10 bases in between. Germline CDR1 SGHTA, CDR2 FQGNSA. Filled out from reference TRBV7-2 and TRBJ1-1, the complete variable domain reads GAGVSQSPSNKVTEKGKDVELRCDPISGHTALYWYRQSLGQGLEFLIYFQGNSAPDKSGLPSDRFSAERTGGSVSTLTIQRTQQEDSAVYLCASSFNPGNTEAFFGQGTRLTVV.

The rearrangement uses TRBV5-1 and TRBJ1-4; D is uncertain. Germline values: CDR1 SGHRS, CDR2 YFSETQ. The V end was cut by 4 bases, the J end by 7 bases, with 17 bases between. CDR3 length: 15 residues. The CDR3 nucleotides are TGCGCCAGCAGCGTTGGAGGGTTGATTGGTGAAAAACTGTTTTTT. This gives the protein CASSVGGLIGEKLFF.

This clone was observed a handful of times. V gene TRBV19 combines with J gene TRBJ2-2, with 9 bases aligning to TRBD2. This CDR3 spans 16 amino acids. Germline V gives CDR1 LNHDA, CDR2 SQIVND (reference sequence). V trimming: 7 bases; J trimming: 4 bases; junction bases outside the gene matches: 10. The CDR3 spells CASTAGGLVITGELFF. DNA for the CDR3: TGTGCCAGTACCGCGGGGGGGCTAGTCATCACCGGGGAGCTGTTTTTT.